This record concerns one T cell receptor beta chain sequence. Its antigen is as yet unknown. The donors belonged to the approximately 130-subject validation cohort, separate from the roughly 720-subject first cohort. TCRdb's table, derived via immunoSEQ multiplex PCR, lists solely in-frame clones and lacks some. This sample has under 250,000 clones; roughly 87% occur once, and the top ten carry 9.5% to 15%. These data are taken from a study of cytomegalovirus exposure and HLA in healthy donors. The wider study: A subsequent analysis stated that the 120 or so validation repertoires were run on the same platform as the roughly 700 first-cohort repertoires. Study outcomes and limitations: Most TCR sequences were seen very rarely across donors, but some public TCRs occurred in many. According to the study, 180 or so TCR beta chains were cytomegalovirus-associated.

The sequenced sample was PBMCs. This sequence originates from a man between 18 and 29 years old in good health and CMV-seropositive.

The CDR3 DNA sequence: TGTGCCAGCAGCTTAGCGCCGGGCGGAAACTACAATGAGCAGTTCTTC. Amino acid sequence: CASSLAPGGNYNEQFF. The genes are TRBV7-6 and TRBJ2-1; D not certain. V lost 0 bases, J lost 3 bases, and 12 bases lay in between. Per the germline V gene, CDR1 is SGHVS and CDR2 is FNYEAQ. This CDR3 has 16 residues.